This T cell receptor beta chain was captured in a study of T cell responses to AZD1222 COVID-19 vaccine. For this clone: Its antigen remains unidentified.

Germline lookup yields CDR1 KGHSH and CDR2 LQKENI. There are 14 residues in the CDR3. Trimming removed 6 bases from V and 1 base from J; junction bases left unmatched: 5. Study-wide results and limits: Nearly half of spike-specific TCRs reportedly target unmutated variant regions. There were mostly white British donors and more females than males, and clonal diversity was possibly underestimated. Seropositive at baseline were only a handful of AZD1222 recipients.

The assay was immunoSEQ multiplex PCR, and TCRdb's table has in-frame clones only and misses some. The table includes over 120,000 clones, 92% detected once. This TCR was recovered from an adult who received the AZD1222 COVID-19 vaccine. The sample consisted of peripheral blood, taken 28 days after the second AZD1222 dose. The chain links TRBV18 to TRBJ1-1; 7 bases match TRBD1. The CDR3 protein is CASSTGTANTEAFF. CDR3 coding DNA: TGTGCCAGCTCTACCGGGACAGCGAACACTGAAGCTTTCTTT.